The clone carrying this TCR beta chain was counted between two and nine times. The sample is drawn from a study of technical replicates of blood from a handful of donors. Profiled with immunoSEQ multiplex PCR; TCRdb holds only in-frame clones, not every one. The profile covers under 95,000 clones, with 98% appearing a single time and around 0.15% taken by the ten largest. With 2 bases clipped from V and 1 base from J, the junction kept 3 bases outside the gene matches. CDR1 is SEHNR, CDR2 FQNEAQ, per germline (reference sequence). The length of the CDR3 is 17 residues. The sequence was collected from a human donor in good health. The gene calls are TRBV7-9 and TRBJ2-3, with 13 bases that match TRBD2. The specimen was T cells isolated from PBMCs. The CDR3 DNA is TGTGCCAGCAGCTTAATTACTAGCGGGGGGGGCACAGATACGCAGTATTTT. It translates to CASSLITSGGGTDTQYF.